This TCR beta chain is drawn from a study of identifying expanded T cells in peripheral blood. Clones were sequenced by immunoSEQ multiplex PCR, and TCRdb holds only the in-frame ones, with some missing. The repertoire holds 100,000 to 150,000 clones, with approximately 86% as singletons. Trimming removed 4 bases from V and 5 bases from J; junction bases left unmatched: 4. The CDR3 has 13 amino acids. The V gene's germline CDR1 is SGDLS and CDR2 YYNGEE. This chain links TRBV9 with TRBJ1-2; the match to TRBD1 covers 8 bases. The sequence was obtained from a person between 18 and 75 years old in good health. The sequencing input was blood. The CDR3 bases are TGTGCCAGCAGCTCCCGACAGGGGTATGGCTACACCTTC. This translates into CASSSRQGYGYTF.